Shown below are 24 T cell receptor beta chains from a single sample sequenced in a study of regulatory T cells in long-lasting Graves disease. Time point here: persistent/refractory GD, antithyroid drugs over 5 years with positive TRAb. RNA isolated from PBMCs was used to make the TCR library. Building of the TCR beta libraries involved iRepertoire HTBI primers and Arm-PCR of CDR3 regions. TCRdb re-called the multiplex PCR reads through MiXCR, storing one row per CDR3 protein. Found here are a few hundred thousand distinct CDR3 sequences, more than 20% of them singletons; the top ten hold approximately 27%. The sample in question was peripheral blood mononuclear cells (PBMCs), obtained when the disease was refractory, from a patient treated with antithyroid drugs. These receptors all come from a woman aged 40 to 50 with Graves disease.

The V call is TRBV29-1, the J call TRBJ2-1, with 10 bases aligning to TRBD2. The CDR3 consists of 19 residues. The V and J ends lost 7 bases and 0 bases, in that order; junction bases with no gene match: 18. CDR1 SQVTM and CDR2 ANQGSEA come from the germline V gene. CDR3 coding DNA: TGCAGCGCGGCGGGTCCGGGACTAGCGAGCCCGCGCTCCTACAATGAGCAGTTCTTC. Protein sequence: CSAAGPGLASPRSYNEQFF.

This clonotype was seen only a few times. V is TRBV28 and J is TRBJ2-5, with D hard to call. This CDR3 is built from 17 residues. The V and J ends lost 7 bases and 2 bases respectively, with 23 bases between them. The germline V gene has CDR1 MDHEN and CDR2 SYDVKM. The CDR3 sequence is CASTFTPPRAAQETQYF. CDR3 in DNA: TGTGCCAGCACTTTTACTCCCCCCCGGGCGGCTCAAGAGACCCAGTACTTC.

This clonotype has a count of ten or more. The chain employs TRBV2 and TRBJ2-4; D is unresolved. This CDR3 is built from 11 residues. Germline V gene sequence: CDR1 SNHLY, CDR2 FYNNEI. Trimming stripped 2 bases from V and 8 bases from J, with 4 bases between. The CDR3 sequence is CASSERDIQYF. In DNA, the CDR3 is TGTGCCAGCAGTGAAAGGGACATTCAGTACTTC.

This clonotype occurred many times. This chain links TRBV28 with TRBJ2-7, with TRBD1 matching 7 bases. Germline loops: CDR1 MDHEN, CDR2 SYDVKM. V lost 4 bases to trimming and J lost 2 bases; unmatched junction nucleotides: 5. The CDR3 has 14 amino acids. CDR3 loop: CASSSTGVTYEQYF. CDR3 DNA sequence: TGTGCCAGCAGTTCCACAGGGGTAACCTACGAGCAGTACTTC.

The table lists this clonotype with many counts. This chain joins TRBV10-3 and TRBJ2-5, with no clear D. CDR1 is ENHRY and CDR2 is SYGVKD in the germline V gene. V shed 3 bases and J shed 5 bases, with 13 bases lying between them. There are 14 residues in the CDR3. As DNA, the CDR3 is TGTGCCATCAGTGACAGCTCGGCCAGGGAGACCCAGTACTTC. Its protein is CAISDSSARETQYF.

This clonotype was counted a few times. This rearrangement joins TRBV5-1 to TRBJ2-1; D unclear. Deletions cut 0 bases from V and 6 bases from J, with 10 bases between. CDR3 length: 14 residues. Germline V CDR1 and CDR2: SGHRS, YFSETQ. CDR3 sequence: CASSLVSMVNEQFF. The CDR3 nucleotides are TGCGCCAGCAGCTTGGTTAGCATGGTCAATGAGCAGTTCTTC.

This clonotype was recorded at least ten times. The chain joins TRBV28 to TRBJ1-3; D possibly corresponds to TRBD1 (6 bases). This CDR3 region has 18 residues. Trimming pared 1 base from V and 4 bases from J, leaving 20 bases between. The germline V gene has CDR1 MDHEN and CDR2 SYDVKM. In nucleotides, the CDR3 is TGTGCCAGCAGTTTATACACATTATCGACAGGCGGCGGAAACACCATATATTTT. This translates into CASSLYTLSTGGGNTIYF.

The table lists this clonotype with many counts. V usage is TRBV2 and J usage is TRBJ2-7, with TRBD1 matching over 7 bases. Looked up from germline, CDR1 is SNHLY and CDR2 is FYNNEI. This CDR3 is built from 12 residues. Germline trimming cut 9 bases from V and 2 bases from J; bases unmatched to any gene: 4. The CDR3 sequence is CASDRAPYEQYF. The CDR3 region has the DNA TGTGCCAGTGACAGGGCCCCCTACGAGCAGTACTTC.

In this sample, this clonotype turned up a few times. J is TRBJ1-2 and V is TRBV3-1, with D hard to call. Trimming took 0 bases from V and 6 from J, leaving 17 bases between them. Per the germline V gene, CDR1 is LGHDT and CDR2 is YNNKEL (reference sequence). CDR3 length: 16 amino acids. In DNA form, the CDR3 reads TGTGCCAGCAGCCAAGATGCCGGGGTCGGATCAGATGGCTACACCTTC. Translation: CASSQDAGVGSDGYTF.

In this sample, this clonotype turned up many times. The V and J genes are TRBV7-6 and TRBJ2-2; D remains ambiguous. The CDR3 is made up of 14 amino acids. CDR1 SGHVS and CDR2 FNYEAQ come from the germline V gene. V dropped 0 bases and J dropped 8 bases, with 10 bases sitting between them. In DNA form, the CDR3 reads TGTGCCAGCAGCTTAGCGGAACTGAGAGGGGAGCTGTTTTTT. It translates to CASSLAELRGELFF.

The V call is TRBV18, the J call TRBJ1-1; D is possibly TRBD1 (5 bases). Germline CDR1 reads KGHSH; CDR2 reads LQKENI. The CDR3 loop spans 15 amino acids. Trimming shortened V by 2 bases and J by 3 bases, and 13 bases separated the two germline ends. DNA for the CDR3: TGTGCCAGCTCACCAATCACTGGGGCGTACACTGAAGCTTTCTTT. Protein product: CASSPITGAYTEAFF.

This clonotype was seen a handful of times. V gene TRBV29-1 combines with J gene TRBJ1-2; 10 positions match TRBD1. The CDR3 totals 12 residues. V lost 5 bases and J lost 8; bases outside the gene matches: 5. Germline CDR1 is SQVTM and CDR2 is ANQGSEA. CDR3 DNA sequence: TGCAGCGTTCCGGGACAGGGGACGGGCTACACCTTC. Amino acids: CSVPGQGTGYTF.

This clonotype was found a few times. CDR3 in DNA: TGTGCCAGCAAGAGGGGGGGAAACACTGAAGCTTTCTTT. This encodes CASKRGGNTEAFF. The J gene is TRBJ1-1, the V gene TRBV25-1; possibly TRBD1 for D (6 bases). The CDR3 is 13 amino acids. The germline V gene encodes CDR1 MGHDK and CDR2 SYGVNS. The germline V and J ends were trimmed by 7 bases and 2 bases, with 11 bases remaining between them.

V gene TRBV5-1 combines with J gene TRBJ1-1; 12 bases are a match to TRBD1. The V gene end was trimmed by 0 bases and the J gene end by 8 bases; junction bases not matched to a gene: 5. Germline CDR1 and CDR2: SGHRS and YFSETQ. The CDR3 spans 15 residues. The CDR3 protein is CASSLAGTGGGEAFF. In DNA, the CDR3 is TGCGCCAGCAGCTTGGCGGGGACAGGGGGCGGAGAAGCTTTCTTT.

This clonotype has just a few counts. The rearrangement uses TRBV16 and TRBJ2-1; 8 bases agree with TRBD2. V trimming: 5 bases; J trimming: 8 bases; junction bases outside the gene matches: 8. The CDR3 runs to 14 residues. Germline V CDR1 and CDR2: KGHSY, FQNENV. CDR3 bases: TGTGCCAGCAGCATACGCGGGACTAGTGATGAGCAGTTCTTC. It specifies CASSIRGTSDEQFF.

V is TRBV5-1 and J is TRBJ2-7; perhaps TRBD1 as D (6 bases). Deletions cut 0 bases from V and 3 bases from J, with 13 bases between. The germline gives CDR1 SGHRS, CDR2 YFSETQ. This CDR3 has 15 residues. In nucleotides, the CDR3 is TGCGCCAGCAGCTTGGAGACAGGTCGATTCTACGAGCAGTACTTC. This translates into CASSLETGRFYEQYF.

V usage is TRBV7-8 and J usage is TRBJ2-7; TRBD2 is a possible D gene (6 bases). Trimming stripped 3 bases from V and 3 bases from J, with 15 bases between. CDR1 SGHVS and CDR2 FQNEAQ come from the germline V gene. This CDR3 contains 15 residues. The CDR3: CASSLRERGGYEQYF. The CDR3 bases are TGTGCCAGCAGCTTGAGGGAAAGGGGAGGCTACGAGCAGTACTTC. Full variable domain (missing parts from reference TRBV7-8 and TRBJ2-7): GAGVSQSPRYKVAKRGQDVALRCDPISGHVSLFWYQQALGQGPEFLTYFQNEAQLDKSGLPSDRFFAERPEGSVSTLKIQRTQQEDSAVYLCASSLRERGGYEQYFGPGTRLTVT.

The chain links TRBV6-1 to TRBJ1-6; 8 bases are a match to TRBD1. CDR3 size: 16 residues. Unmatched junction bases numbered 10, after V lost 5 bases and J lost 7 bases. The germline gives CDR1 MNHNS, CDR2 SASEGT. CDR3 sequence: CASSQQGEALNSPLHF. The CDR3 nucleotides read TGTGCCAGCAGTCAACAGGGGGAGGCCTTAAATTCACCCCTCCACTTT.

In this sample, this clonotype turned up many times. V usage is TRBV2 and J usage is TRBJ2-3; 8 bases agree with TRBD2. This CDR3 is 15 amino acids long. The V and J ends lost 6 bases and 4 bases, in that order; junction bases with no gene match: 9. Germline V gene lookup returns CDR1 SNHLY and CDR2 FYNNEI. CDR3 DNA: TGTGCCAGCAGGCCGGGACTAGGAGGTTCAGATACGCAGTATTTT. Protein sequence: CASRPGLGGSDTQYF.

The chain is built from TRBV13 and TRBJ1-4; D is perhaps TRBD1 (5 bases). The CDR3 has 14 amino acids. The germline V gene has CDR1 PRHDT and CDR2 FYEKMQ (reference sequence). V lost 0 bases, J lost 8 bases, and 10 bases lay in between. DNA of the CDR3: TGTGCCAGCAGCTTAGGGGGGACCCGGGAAAAACTGTTTTTT. Its protein product is CASSLGGTREKLFF.

Here the CDR3 DNA reads TGTGCCAGCAGCCGGACAGGGGGCTTAACTAATGAAAAACTGTTTTTT. Protein: CASSRTGGLTNEKLFF. The rearrangement joins TRBV5-6 to TRBJ1-4, with TRBD1 matching over 11 bases. Germline V gene lookup returns CDR1 SGHDT and CDR2 YYEEEE. J was trimmed by 1 base and V by 4 bases; bases with no gene match: 3. CDR3 length: 16 amino acids.

This rearrangement joins TRBV10-3 to TRBJ1-3; a possible D gene is TRBD1 (6 bases). The CDR3 extends over 15 amino acids. V was trimmed by 2 bases and J by 2 bases, leaving 10 bases between them. Germline V lookup: CDR1 ENHRY, CDR2 SYGVKD. The CDR3 sequence is CAISELTGTGNTIYF. CDR3 coding DNA: TGTGCCATCAGTGAGCTTACAGGGACTGGAAACACCATATATTTT.

As DNA, the CDR3 is TGTGCCAGCGGGAATTGGGACAGAGATGAAAAACTGTTTTTT. Amino acids: CASGNWDRDEKLFF. The chain couples TRBV7-9 to TRBJ1-4; TRBD1 agrees at 7 bases. V lost 8 bases to trimming and J lost 6 bases; unmatched junction nucleotides: 9. Germline loops: CDR1 SEHNR, CDR2 FQNEAQ (reference sequence). The CDR3 consists of 14 residues.

This clonotype was observed a few times. V and J are TRBV5-1 and TRBJ2-4, with 13 bases that match TRBD2. The end of the DNA aligns better with TRBJ2-5, so the J call may be wrong. The CDR3 has 17 residues. Germline V CDR1 and CDR2: SGHRS, YFSETQ. The DNA of the CDR3 is TGCGCCAGCAGCTTGATCCCCACTAGCGGGAGGGATGAGACCCAGTACTTC. This gives the protein CASSLIPTSGRDETQYF.